A selection of T cell receptor beta chains follows, all from one sample in a study of blood T cell repertoires in COVID-19. Assay used: immunoSEQ multiplex PCR; TCRdb lists only in-frame clones, some missing. Of around 70,000 clones listed, around 93% are singletons. Sequencing input: peripheral blood. These receptors all stem from a human donor in a cohort sampled during active COVID-19. CDR3s include the opening cysteine and the closing phenylalanine or tryptophan. D genes are given only for firm matches. Some rows mark clone size as missing; the rest say once, few, many or name a class of expanded clone.

J gene,clone size,D gene,V gene,CDR3 DNA,CDR3 protein
TRBJ1-1,NA,NA,TRBV6-2/TRBV6-3,TGTGCCAGCAGTTACTCTGGCAGGAACACTGAAGCTTTCTTT,CASSYSGRNTEAFF
TRBJ1-1,NA,NA,TRBV5-1,TGCGCCAGCAGCTTGGATGGCCAACCGAACACTGAAGCTTTCTTT,CASSLDGQPNTEAFF
TRBJ2-3,NA,NA,TRBV5-1,TGCGCCAGCAGCGGCGGTATTGGGTACCCGGGATCAGATACGCAGTATTTT,CASSGGIGYPGSDTQYF
TRBJ2-5,NA,NA,TRBV7-2,TGTGCCAGCGGGGGGTACCAAGAGACCCAGTACTTC,CASGGYQETQYF
TRBJ1-5,NA,NA,TRBV2,TGTGCCAGCAGAATTAACACCTTTAGCAATCAGCCCCAGCATTTT,CASRINTFSNQPQHF
TRBJ2-1,NA,TRBD2,TRBV11-2,TGTGCCAGCAGCCCCCAAAGGCGGGAGGGCCCCAACAATGAGCAGTTCTTC,CASSPQRREGPNNEQFF
TRBJ2-2,NA,NA,TRBV6-5,TGTGCCAGCAGCCCGTTTACCGGGGAGCTGTTTTTT,CASSPFTGELFF
TRBJ1-1,NA,TRBD1,TRBV15,TGTGCCACCAGCAGAGCCGTAGGACAGGCAAACACTGAAGCTTTCTTT,CATSRAVGQANTEAFF
TRBJ1-4,once,TRBD1,TRBV6-6,TGTGCCAGCAGTCTGGACAGGGTAGGCGAAAAACTGTTTTTT,CASSLDRVGEKLFF
TRBJ2-5,NA,TRBD2,TRBV14,TGTGCCAGCAGCCAAGCAGTGGGACTAGCGGGACTAGAGACCCAGTACTTC,CASSQAVGLAGLETQYF
TRBJ1-3,NA,TRBD1,TRBV3-1/TRBV3-2,TGTGCCAGCAGACCCGGGACAGGGGGCGATTCGAGGGGAAACACCATATATTTT,CASRPGTGGDSRGNTIYF
TRBJ2-7,NA,TRBD1,TRBV7-9,TGTGCCAGCAGCTTGGCTGGAACCGAGGGACAGGAGATCTTC,CASSLAGTEGQEIF
TRBJ2-1,NA,NA,TRBV7-8,TGTGCCAGCAGCCCAAGCAGCGGAGAAGGTGTGGATGAGCAGTTCTTC,CASSPSSGEGVDEQFF
TRBJ2-7,NA,TRBD2,TRBV7-2,TGTGCCAGCAGCCAAAGGGAGGGAGGGCCCTACGAGCAGTACTTC,CASSQREGGPYEQYF
TRBJ1-1,NA,NA,TRBV2,TGTGCCAGCAACCGAGAAATGAACACTGAAGCTTTCTTT,CASNREMNTEAFF
TRBJ1-1,NA,TRBD1,TRBV3-1/TRBV3-2,TGTGCCAGCAGCCAAGATTTTACAGGGGGCGGTGCTGAAGCTTTCTTT,CASSQDFTGGGAEAFF
TRBJ2-1,NA,NA,TRBV7-2,TGTGCCAGCAGCGGCGGAAGAGCCTACAATGAGCAGTTCTTC,CASSGGRAYNEQFF
TRBJ1-2,NA,NA,TRBV19,TGTGCCAGTAGTCCCGCCCAGGGTGCTAACTATGGCTACACCTTC,CASSPAQGANYGYTF
TRBJ2-1,NA,TRBD2,TRBV5-4,TGTGCCAGCAGCTTTGGGGGAGGGGACTACAATGAGCAGTTCTTC,CASSFGGGDYNEQFF
TRBJ2-2,NA,NA,TRBV4-1,TGCGCCAGCAGCCACGTGATCAGCGGACGAAACAACACCGGGGAGCTGTTTTTT,CASSHVISGRNNTGELFF
TRBJ2-7,once,TRBD1,TRBV7-2,TGTGCCAGCAGCTTCTCGGGACAGGATGCCTACGAGCAGTACTTC,CASSFSGQDAYEQYF
TRBJ2-1,NA,TRBD2,TRBV4-2,TGTGCCAGCAGCCAAGGGCCCAGCGGGGGGAGCTCCTACAATGAGCAGTTCTTC,CASSQGPSGGSSYNEQFF
TRBJ2-3,NA,TRBD2,TRBV6-2/TRBV6-3,TGTGCCAGCAGTTACCTCGGGACTAGCGGGGGGGGAAGACAGTATTTT,CASSYLGTSGGGRQYF
TRBJ2-3,NA,TRBD2,TRBV6-6,TGTGCCAGCAGTTCCCCAGCGGGGGGGAACACAGATACGCAGTATTTT,CASSSPAGGNTDTQYF
TRBJ1-2,NA,NA,TRBV19,TGTGCCAGTAGTGAGACTGAAACTAACTATGGCTACACCTTC,CASSETETNYGYTF
TRBJ1-4,NA,NA,TRBV10-3,TGTGCCATCAGTGAGGGAGGCGGTGAAAAACTGTTTTTT,CAISEGGGEKLFF
TRBJ1-2,NA,NA,TRBV3-1/TRBV3-2,TGTGCCAGCAGCCAAGATCGGGCAGGGAATGGCTACACCTTC,CASSQDRAGNGYTF
TRBJ2-2,once,TRBD2,TRBV28,TGTGCCAGCAGACCGACTAGCGGGCACGACACCGGGGAGCTGTTTTTT,CASRPTSGHDTGELFF
TRBJ2-1,once,TRBD2,TRBV3-1/TRBV3-2,TGTGCCAGCAGCCAAGCCCCTGGGACTAGCTATGAGCAGTTCTTC,CASSQAPGTSYEQFF
TRBJ1-2,NA,TRBD1,TRBV24-1,TGTGCCACCAGTGACCCCGGGATGACAGGGAACTATGGCTACACCTTC,CATSDPGMTGNYGYTF
TRBJ1-5,few,NA,TRBV6-1,TGTGCCAGCAGTGAAGCTGGCAGGGGTGGCAATCAGCCCCAGCATTTT,CASSEAGRGGNQPQHF
TRBJ1-6,NA,NA,TRBV6-5,TGTGCCAGCAGCCCCCTGGACAGTTCTAATTCACCCCTCCACTTT,CASSPLDSSNSPLHF
TRBJ2-7,NA,TRBD2,TRBV19,TGTGCCAGTAGTAACTCCGGGAGGGCCGGAGAGCAGTACTTC,CASSNSGRAGEQYF
TRBJ2-1,NA,NA,TRBV6-5,TGTGCCAGCAGTTACTTGGCCAGTGACAATGAGCAGTTCTTC,CASSYLASDNEQFF
TRBJ2-2,NA,TRBD1,TRBV24-1,TGTGCCACCAGTGATACAGGGGTAACCGGGGAGCTGTTTTTT,CATSDTGVTGELFF
TRBJ2-1,NA,NA,TRBV21-1,TGTGCCAGCATTTACGGGAGCTACAATGAGCAGTTCTTC,CASIYGSYNEQFF
TRBJ2-3,NA,NA,TRBV25-1,TGTGCCAGCAGTGGTCTTAGGGGTTTCACAGATACGCAGTATTTT,CASSGLRGFTDTQYF
TRBJ2-5,NA,NA,TRBV5-1,TGCGCCAGCAGCTCCTCAGGGAACCAAGAGACCCAGTACTTC,CASSSSGNQETQYF
TRBJ1-3,once,NA,TRBV4-1,TGCGCCAGCAGCCAATCCCCGGGGAGGTCTGGAAACACCATATATTTT,CASSQSPGRSGNTIYF
TRBJ2-5,NA,NA,TRBV11-2,TGTGCCAGCAGCCGAGGACAGCTACAAGAGACCCAGTACTTC,CASSRGQLQETQYF
TRBJ1-4,NA,TRBD1,TRBV24-1,TGTGCCACCAGTGATCCGGGACAGGGTGAAGAAAAACTGTTTTTT,CATSDPGQGEEKLFF
TRBJ2-7,NA,TRBD1,TRBV7-2,TGTGCCAGCAGCTCGGGACAGGGCGGCGACGAGCAGTACTTC,CASSSGQGGDEQYF
TRBJ2-1,NA,TRBD2,TRBV19,TGTGCCAGTAGTATGATCGGGGCGGGAGCGGACAATGAGCAGTTCTTC,CASSMIGAGADNEQFF
TRBJ2-7,NA,TRBD1,TRBV3-1/TRBV3-2,TGTGCCAGCAGCCAAGGCCCCGGACAGGGAGCTTACAACGAGCAGTACTTC,CASSQGPGQGAYNEQYF
TRBJ1-6,NA,NA,TRBV7-9,TGTGCCAGCAGGCCTACAGGGACGGGACGTTCACCCCTCCACTTT,CASRPTGTGRSPLHF
TRBJ2-5,NA,NA,TRBV9,TGTGCCAGCAGCCCAAGCCCGGAGGGGACCCAGTACTTC,CASSPSPEGTQYF
TRBJ2-7,NA,NA,TRBV7-8,TGTGCCAGCAGCTTAGCGAGCTCCTACGAGCAGTACTTC,CASSLASSYEQYF
TRBJ1-1,NA,NA,TRBV7-3,TGTGCCAGCAGCCTTACAAGTAACACTGAAGCTTTCTTT,CASSLTSNTEAFF
TRBJ2-3,once,NA,TRBV7-9,TGTGCCAGCAGCTTAGTAGGGGGAAAGGCAGATACGCAGTATTTT,CASSLVGGKADTQYF